This T cell receptor beta chain was recorded in a study of a mutant IDH1 vaccine in newly diagnosed glioma. Across the whole study: Treated patients comprised 62.5% males and about 40% females, mean age approximately 42 years. Prior therapy was radiotherapy, temozolomide, or both; most received both.

Concerning this clone: The antigen remains unidentified.

Repertoires were generated with immunoSEQ multiplex PCR, while TCRdb's copy carries only in-frame clones and drops some. Of over 55,000 clones in the sample, 80% to 90% were seen once. This sample's time point: week 35, safety follow-up. Vaccinated patients received 300 ug of mutant IDH1 20-mer peptide per dose, with topical imiquimod. Patients received eight vaccinations in weeks 1, 3, 5, 7, 11, 15, 19, 23. Each of the donors came in with new WHO grade 3 or 4 astrocytomas that were IDH1-mutant and ATRX-lost. Unmatched junction bases numbered 5, after V lost 6 bases and J lost 3 bases. This CDR3 region has 14 residues. Per the germline V gene, CDR1 is LNHDA and CDR2 is SQIVND (reference sequence).

This material consisted of PBMCs, taken from a glioma patient whose treatment included an IDH1 peptide vaccine. The clonotype originates from a man aged 35-49 years with glioma. The gene calls are TRBV19 and TRBJ1-2, with 9 bases fitting TRBD1. For the CDR3, the DNA is TGTGCCAGTAGACCTACAGGGGGCGACTATGGCTACACCTTC. Encoded protein: CASRPTGGDYGYTF.